Shown below are 29 T cell receptor beta chains from a single sample sequenced in a study of cytomegalovirus exposure and HLA in healthy donors. In the PCR, 60 Vbeta and 13 Jbeta primers were used. The table came from immunoSEQ multiplex PCR; TCRdb's copy has only in-frame clones and leaves some out. The data contain 200,000 or so clones, 81% of them singletons. The sequencing sample was made of PBMCs. All receptors come from a woman aged 18 to 35 in good health and CMV-seropositive.

The rearrangement uses TRBV6-1 and TRBJ1-2; 9 nucleotides line up with TRBD1. The CDR3 loop spans 15 amino acids. With V trimmed by 6 bases and J by 2 bases, 7 bases remained unmatched. Germline-derived CDR1 and CDR2 are MNHNS and SASEGT. CDR3 sequence (DNA): TGTGCCAGCAGCTCCGACAGGGGGTGGAACTATGGCTACACCTTC. The encoded protein is CASSSDRGWNYGYTF.

The chain combines TRBV5-4 with TRBJ1-4, with 10 bases identical to TRBD1. From germline, CDR1 is SGHNT and CDR2 YYREEE (reference sequence). V shed 3 bases, J shed 0 bases, and the junction held 2 bases outside the gene matches. CDR3 length: 16 residues. Here the CDR3 reads CASSSGQGTTNEKLFF. The CDR3, as DNA: TGTGCCAGCAGCTCGGGACAGGGGACAACTAATGAAAAACTGTTTTTT. The full variable domain, rest sourced from reference TRBV5-4 and TRBJ1-4, is ETGVTQSPTHLIKTRGQQVTLRCSSQSGHNTVSWYQQALGQGPQFIFQYYREEENGRGNFPPRFSGLQFPNYSSELNVNALELDDSALYLCASSSGQGTTNEKLFFGSGTQLSVL.

The chain has TRBV7-2 and TRBJ1-3; TRBD1 is a possible D gene (6 bases). V was cut by 5 bases and J by 4 bases, with 15 bases left in between. Per germline, CDR1 SGHTA and CDR2 FQGNSA. This CDR3 is 15 amino acids long. CDR3 protein: CASSTNDRRGNTIYF. The DNA of the CDR3 is TGTGCCAGCAGCACAAACGACAGGAGGGGAAACACCATATATTTT.

V and J are TRBV25-1 and TRBJ2-1; 10 bases are shared with TRBD2. The CDR3 covers 14 residues. Germline V CDR1 and CDR2: MGHDK, SYGVNS. Unmatched junction bases numbered 2, after V lost 5 bases and J lost 4 bases. The CDR3 region is CASSQAGGYNEQFF. The CDR3 coding sequence is TGTGCCAGCAGTCAAGCGGGGGGGTACAATGAGCAGTTCTTC.

V is TRBV2 and J is TRBJ1-6; unclear D gene. The V gene's germline CDR1 is SNHLY and CDR2 FYNNEI. Trimming took off 8 bases at V and 5 bases at J, with 16 bases between the two ends. The CDR3 covers 15 residues. The CDR3: CASRGSNSDNSPLHF. DNA for the CDR3: TGTGCCAGCCGGGGATCGAATAGCGATAATTCACCCCTCCACTTT.

The chain is built from TRBV6-1 and TRBJ2-1; 7 nucleotides align to TRBD2. The ends lost 3 bases at V and 8 bases at J; junction bases unmatched: 7. The CDR3 consists of 14 residues. Germline values: CDR1 MNHNS, CDR2 SASEGT. The CDR3 sequence is CASSEGRGVDEQFF. In DNA, the CDR3 is TGTGCCAGCAGTGAGGGTCGGGGGGTCGATGAGCAGTTCTTC.

The rearrangement links TRBV12-2 to TRBJ1-1; no check of the table's D call, TRBD1, against the DNA was made. TRBV12-2 corresponds to a pseudogene. The CDR3 is 17 amino acids. DNA for the CDR3: TGTGCAAGTCGCTTACCTTTTTCGGGACAGGGTGATACTGAAGCTTTCTTT. Protein sequence: CASRLPFSGQGDTEAFF.

The chain employs TRBV7-2 and TRBJ2-2; weak D call: TRBD2 (6 bases). Germline V gene data show CDR1 as SGHTA and CDR2 as FQGNSA. Deletions cut 8 bases from V and 4 bases from J, with 11 bases between. This CDR3 is 13 amino acids long. CDR3 sequence reads: CASSGGITGELFF. The CDR3 bases are TGTGCCAGCTCCGGAGGGATCACCGGGGAGCTGTTTTTT.

This clone is a singleton in its sample. This chain connects TRBV11-2 to TRBJ1-3; 9 nucleotides match TRBD1. V lost 1 base to trimming and J lost 7 bases; unmatched junction nucleotides: 8. Germline values: CDR1 SGHAT, CDR2 FQNNGV. The CDR3 is 16 amino acids. The CDR3 is CASSLVMGQGKNTIYF. The CDR3 nucleotides read TGTGCCAGCAGCTTAGTTATGGGACAGGGAAAGAACACCATATATTTT.

As DNA, the CDR3 is TGTGCCATCAGTCCCGACGGGGGGCAGGGTGACAATCAGCCCCAGCATTTT. This gives the protein CAISPDGGQGDNQPQHF. V gene TRBV10-3 combines with J gene TRBJ1-5; D is possibly TRBD1 (6 bases). Germline V gives CDR1 ENHRY, CDR2 SYGVKD. CDR3 length: 17 amino acids. The ends were cut back, 5 bases at V and 3 bases at J, with 20 bases in the middle.

V and J are TRBV18 and TRBJ1-5; D not certain. Germline V CDR1 and CDR2: KGHSH, LQKENI. This CDR3 spans 12 amino acids. Trimming cost V 2 bases and J 4 bases, with 3 bases left between them. CDR3 loop: CASSPSNQPQHF. Written as DNA, the CDR3 is TGTGCCAGCTCACCATCGAATCAGCCCCAGCATTTT. Looking up the rest from reference TRBV18 and TRBJ1-5 gives the full variable domain: NAGVMQNPRHLVRRRGQEARLRCSPMKGHSHVYWYRQLPEEGLKFMVYLQKENIIDESGMPKERFSAEFPKEGPSILRIQQVVRGDSAAYFCASSPSNQPQHFGDGTRLSIL.

The gene calls are TRBV28 and TRBJ1-2, with 7 nucleotides matching TRBD1. The V segment lost 5 bases and the J segment 7 bases; nucleotides outside the gene matches: 7. Germline values: CDR1 MDHEN, CDR2 SYDVKM. This CDR3 has 13 residues. In DNA, the CDR3 is TGTGCCAGCAGTATCGACAGGGCTCTTGGCTACACCTTC. Its translation: CASSIDRALGYTF.

Only one count was recorded for this clone. Other nucleotide sequences in the sample specify the same CDR3. The J gene is TRBJ2-7, the V gene TRBV7-3; 9 bases fit TRBD2. The CDR3 totals 14 residues. CDR1 is SGHTA and CDR2 is FQGTGA in the germline V gene. The DNA of the CDR3 is TGCGCCAGCAGGCTATTAGCGGGGGCCTACGAGCAGTACGTC. Encoded protein: CASRLLAGAYEQYV.

V and J are TRBV9 and TRBJ2-5; 9 positions match TRBD2. The CDR3 is 15 residues long. Trimming at V came to 0 bases and at J to 5 bases, leaving 5 bases not matched to a gene. CDR1 is SGDLS and CDR2 is YYNGEE in the germline V gene. This chain's CDR3 is CASSVVGTSWETQYF. The CDR3 nucleotides are TGTGCCAGCAGCGTAGTCGGGACTAGCTGGGAGACCCAGTACTTC.

This clone was found once. This CDR3 is CASSEGTSGEETQYF. The CDR3, as DNA: TGTGCCAGCAGCGAAGGGACTAGCGGGGAAGAGACCCAGTACTTC. The chain recombines TRBV9 with TRBJ2-5; TRBD2 matches 13 bases. CDR3 size: 15 residues. Germline values: CDR1 SGDLS, CDR2 YYNGEE. After removal of 3 bases from V and 3 bases from J, the junction contained 2 bases not matched to a gene.

The chain is built from TRBV7-9 and TRBJ1-3; 7 nucleotides line up with TRBD1. Germline V lookup: CDR1 SEHNR, CDR2 FQNEAQ (reference sequence). CDR3 size: 14 residues. The J segment lost 7 bases and the V segment lost 7 bases, leaving 10 bases of the junction unmatched. The CDR3 nucleotides read TGTGCCAGCACGGGACAGCCCACGTGGAACACCATATATTTT. Translated: CASTGQPTWNTIYF.

V usage is TRBV7-2 and J usage is TRBJ1-1; D not resolved. This CDR3 is built from 15 residues. The germline gives CDR1 SGHTA, CDR2 FQGNSA. V lost 6 bases and J lost 1, with 15 bases in between. In nucleotides, the CDR3 is TGTGCCAGCAGTTCCTGGAGGCCCTCGAACACTGAAGCTTTCTTT. Translation: CASSSWRPSNTEAFF.

The rearrangement joins TRBV19 to TRBJ1-5; 7 bases match TRBD1. The germline V gene encodes CDR1 LNHDA and CDR2 SQIVND (reference sequence). This CDR3 is 14 amino acids long. The junction had 4 bases not matched to a gene; V was cut back by 1 base and J by 7 bases. CDR3 in amino acids: CASSIVGQSQPQHF. In DNA form, the CDR3 reads TGTGCCAGTAGTATAGTGGGACAGAGCCAGCCCCAGCATTTT.

This sequence joins TRBV6-4 and TRBJ2-1; 12 bases are shared with TRBD2. The J segment lost 4 bases and the V segment lost 5 bases, leaving 6 bases of the junction unmatched. The germline CDR1 and CDR2 sequences are MRHNA and SNTAGT. The CDR3 is made up of 16 amino acids. CDR3 nucleotides: TGTGCCAGCAGTCGTAGGACTAGCGGGGCATACAATGAGCAGTTCTTC. Protein: CASSRRTSGAYNEQFF.

This clone was seen more than once but under ten times. The chain has TRBV9 and TRBJ2-3, with D possibly matching TRBD1 (5 bases). V shed 2 bases and J shed 0 bases, with 10 bases lying between them. Germline CDR1 reads SGDLS; CDR2 reads YYNGEE. The CDR3 has 15 residues. The CDR3 region has the DNA TGTGCCAGCAGCGTTAGGGGTATTAGCACAGATACGCAGTATTTT. Protein sequence: CASSVRGISTDTQYF. Full variable domain (missing parts from reference TRBV9 and TRBJ2-3): DSGVTQTPKHLITATGQRVTLRCSPRSGDLSVYWYQQSLDQGLQFLIQYYNGEERAKGNILERFSAQQFPDLHSELNLSSLELGDSALYFCASSVRGISTDTQYFGPGTRLTVL.

The CDR3 DNA is TGTGCCAGCTCGGACAGGGCCAGGGGAGAGCAGTACTTC. This sequence encodes CASSDRARGEQYF. The chain carries TRBV28 and TRBJ2-7; TRBD1 agrees at 8 bases. Germline loops: CDR1 MDHEN, CDR2 SYDVKM. With 8 bases clipped from V and 7 bases from J, the junction kept 10 bases outside the gene matches. This CDR3 comprises 13 residues.

The V call is TRBV10-3, the J call TRBJ2-5, with TRBD1 as a possible D gene (6 bases). This CDR3 is built from 12 residues. The ends were cut back, 4 bases at V and 5 bases at J, with 8 bases in the middle. Germline V gene lookup returns CDR1 ENHRY and CDR2 SYGVKD. The CDR3, as DNA: TGTGCCATCAGTGTTCAGGGGGAGACCCAGTACTTC. Amino acid sequence: CAISVQGETQYF.

This clone was counted a few times. The rearrangement links TRBV10-3 to TRBJ1-4, with D unclear. This CDR3 region has 12 residues. Germline CDR1 is ENHRY and CDR2 is SYGVKD. The V end lost 0 bases, the J end lost 12 bases, and 8 bases lay between the germline ends. CDR3 amino acids: CAISESTRELFF. As DNA, the CDR3 is TGTGCCATCAGTGAGTCGACCCGGGAACTGTTTTTT.

The chain joins TRBV7-2 to TRBJ2-3, with 10 bases matching TRBD2. In germline, CDR1 is SGHTA, CDR2 FQGNSA. The V and J ends lost 2 bases and 5 bases, in that order; junction bases with no gene match: 7. This CDR3 has 16 residues. This chain's CDR3 is CASSLSNSGGQDTQYF. The CDR3 DNA reads as TGTGCCAGCAGCTTAAGTAATAGCGGGGGGCAAGATACGCAGTATTTT.

The count of this clone is one. The CDR3 DNA sequence: TGTGCCAGCAGTCCCCAGGGCGGAAATCAGCCCCAGCATTTT. Translated: CASSPQGGNQPQHF. The chain recombines TRBV6-4 with TRBJ1-5; possibly TRBD1 for D (5 bases). This CDR3 spans 14 amino acids. V was shortened by 5 bases and J by 4 bases, with 12 bases between the two germline ends. CDR1 and CDR2 from the germline V gene are MRHNA and SNTAGT.

V and J are TRBV18 and TRBJ2-3, with D perhaps matching TRBD2 (6 bases). Germline V gene lookup returns CDR1 KGHSH and CDR2 LQKENI. The CDR3 is made up of 12 amino acids. V dropped 3 bases and J dropped 8 bases, with 9 bases sitting between them. The CDR3 loop reads CASSPAGGTQYF. Written as DNA, the CDR3 is TGTGCCAGCTCACCGGCCGGGGGTACGCAGTATTTT. Full variable domain (rest looked up from reference TRBV18 and TRBJ2-3): NAGVMQNPRHLVRRRGQEARLRCSPMKGHSHVYWYRQLPEEGLKFMVYLQKENIIDESGMPKERFSAEFPKEGPSILRIQQVVRGDSAAYFCASSPAGGTQYFGPGTRLTVL.

V usage is TRBV19 and J usage is TRBJ1-4; 9 bases fit TRBD1. The V gene end was trimmed by 8 bases and the J gene end by 7 bases; junction bases not matched to a gene: 5. In germline, CDR1 is LNHDA, CDR2 SQIVND (reference sequence). There are 13 residues in the CDR3. This CDR3 is CASCRQGGEKLFF. CDR3 DNA: TGTGCCAGTTGTAGACAGGGGGGTGAAAAACTGTTTTTT.

The genes are TRBV30 and TRBJ2-7, with 8 bases fitting TRBD1. The length of the CDR3 is 13 residues. Germline loops: CDR1 GTSNPN, CDR2 SVGIG (reference sequence). V lost 0 bases and J lost 3; bases outside the gene matches: 1. CDR3 sequence (DNA): TGTGCCTGGAGTGTAGGACAGGGCTACGAGCAGTACGTC. Amino acids: CAWSVGQGYEQYV.

This clone was found once. The gene calls are TRBV5-5 and TRBJ2-3, with TRBD1 identical over 9 bases. The germline gives CDR1 SGHKS, CDR2 YYEKEE (reference sequence). V lost 4 bases and J lost 2; bases outside the gene matches: 8. The length of the CDR3 is 16 residues. The CDR3 spells CASSPRDRVPTDTQYF. In DNA, the CDR3 is TGTGCCAGCAGCCCCCGGGACAGGGTCCCCACAGATACGCAGTATTTT.